The rows below give T cell receptor beta chains drawn from one sample of a study of T cell repertoires in cytomegalovirus infection. MiXCR was run by TCRdb on the reads, yielding one entry per CDR3 protein. This sample has roughly 990,000 distinct CDR3 sequences, with 30% to 40% found just once. No antigen has been identified for these receptors. This specimen was cultured CD8+ T cells from PBMCs, taken from culture after CMV antigen stimulation. The receptors originated from a human donor in good health (CMV status not recorded). Some clones in this sample may be carry-over from other donors' samples. Both conserved end residues are part of each CDR3. Fields, in order: J gene, V gene, D gene, clone size, CDR3 length, CDR3 DNA, CDR3 protein. A D gene is named only where the DNA matches it firmly. Size is omitted from some rows. Given values are once, few, many or a class for expanded clones.

j_call: TRBJ2-5
v_call: TRBV4-3
d_call: TRBD2
clone_size: few
cdr3_length: 13
cdr3_nt: TGCGCCAGCAGCCTGACTAGCCGAGAGACCCAGTACTTC
cdr3_aa: CASSLTSRETQYF

j_call: TRBJ2-6
v_call: TRBV11-2
d_call: NA
clone_size: NA
cdr3_length: 17
cdr3_nt: TGTGCCAGCAGCTTAAATACGGGGGTCTCTGGGGCCAACGTCCTGACTTTC
cdr3_aa: CASSLNTGVSGANVLTF

j_call: TRBJ2-2
v_call: TRBV13
d_call: NA
clone_size: NA
cdr3_length: 16
cdr3_nt: TGTGCCAGCAGCTTAGGGCCGGAAGCGAACACCGGGGAGCTGTTTTTT
cdr3_aa: CASSLGPEANTGELFF

j_call: TRBJ1-2
v_call: TRBV19
d_call: NA
clone_size: NA
cdr3_length: 15
cdr3_nt: TGTGCCAGTAAAGTCGTACCCCAGTCATCTCATGGCTACACCTTC
cdr3_aa: CASKVVPQSSHGYTF

j_call: TRBJ1-5
v_call: TRBV15
d_call: TRBD1
clone_size: NA
cdr3_length: 15
cdr3_nt: TGTGCCACCAGCGGACAGGGAGCTAGCAATCAGCCCCAGCATTTT
cdr3_aa: CATSGQGASNQPQHF

j_call: TRBJ2-7
v_call: TRBV6-5
d_call: NA
clone_size: few
cdr3_length: 13
cdr3_nt: TGTGCCAGCAGTTACTCGGGGGTTGCCGAGCAGTACTTC
cdr3_aa: CASSYSGVAEQYF

j_call: TRBJ2-1
v_call: TRBV28
d_call: NA
clone_size: few
cdr3_length: 19
cdr3_nt: TGTGCCAGCAGTTCCCGTATCATTTCGAAGGACAGCTTCTACAATGAGCAGTTCTTC
cdr3_aa: CASSSRIISKDSFYNEQFF

j_call: TRBJ2-1
v_call: TRBV2
d_call: NA
clone_size: NA
cdr3_length: 17
cdr3_nt: TGTGCCAGCAGTTATACCGCCACAGTTGAGGGGTCCTACGAGCAGTTCTTC
cdr3_aa: CASSYTATVEGSYEQFF

j_call: TRBJ1-1
v_call: TRBV20-1
d_call: NA
clone_size: NA
cdr3_length: 14
cdr3_nt: TGCAGTGCTAGAGATAGCGAGGGGAACACTGAAGCTTTCTTT
cdr3_aa: CSARDSEGNTEAFF

j_call: TRBJ2-6
v_call: TRBV29-1
d_call: TRBD1
clone_size: few
cdr3_length: 16
cdr3_nt: TGCAGCGTTCTCGACAGGGGGAGCTCTGGGGCCAACGTCCTGACTTTC
cdr3_aa: CSVLDRGSSGANVLTF

j_call: TRBJ2-2
v_call: TRBV6-1
d_call: NA
clone_size: few
cdr3_length: 14
cdr3_nt: TGTGCCAGCACTATTACGGGGTACGGGGGGGAGCTGTTTTTT
cdr3_aa: CASTITGYGGELFF

j_call: TRBJ1-2
v_call: TRBV6-5
d_call: TRBD1
clone_size: NA
cdr3_length: 14
cdr3_nt: TGTGCCAGCAGTTACCGGGACAGCGGCTATGGCTACACCTTC
cdr3_aa: CASSYRDSGYGYTF

j_call: TRBJ2-2
v_call: TRBV24-1
d_call: TRBD1
clone_size: NA
cdr3_length: 14
cdr3_nt: TGTGCCACCAGTGAACGGACAGGGACCGGGGAGCTGTTTTTT
cdr3_aa: CATSERTGTGELFF

j_call: TRBJ1-1
v_call: TRBV6-8
d_call: TRBD1
clone_size: NA
cdr3_length: 16
cdr3_nt: TGTGCCAGCAGCCCCGGACAGGGCCCGATGAACACTGAAGCTTTCTTT
cdr3_aa: CASSPGQGPMNTEAFF

j_call: TRBJ2-3
v_call: TRBV11-2
d_call: NA
clone_size: NA
cdr3_length: 13
cdr3_nt: TGTGCCAGCAGCTTAGGGAAACGCAGTACGCAGTATTTT
cdr3_aa: CASSLGKRSTQYF

j_call: TRBJ2-3
v_call: TRBV10-3
d_call: TRBD2
clone_size: few
cdr3_length: 16
cdr3_nt: TGTGCCATCAGTACCTTTAGCGGGGAGGACACAGATACGCAGTATTTT
cdr3_aa: CAISTFSGEDTDTQYF

j_call: TRBJ1-5
v_call: TRBV7-9
d_call: NA
clone_size: NA
cdr3_length: 13
cdr3_nt: TGTGCCAGCAACTCGGACGGAAATCAGCCCCAGCATTTT
cdr3_aa: CASNSDGNQPQHF

j_call: TRBJ1-3
v_call: TRBV7-2
d_call: NA
clone_size: few
cdr3_length: 14
cdr3_nt: TGTGCCAGCAGCCCCAGACAGTCCCTTCTGAGCATATATTTT
cdr3_aa: CASSPRQSLLSIYF

j_call: TRBJ2-5
v_call: TRBV6-2/TRBV6-3
d_call: NA
clone_size: NA
cdr3_length: 21
cdr3_nt: TGTGCCAGCAGTTACTCGGGATCTGTGGGCTATCGGCGGGTTCCGATGGAGACCCAGTACTTC
cdr3_aa: CASSYSGSVGYRRVPMETQYF

j_call: TRBJ1-2
v_call: TRBV6-2/TRBV6-3
d_call: NA
clone_size: NA
cdr3_length: 15
cdr3_nt: TGTGCCAGCAGTTACTCGGACAGCCTGAACTATGGCTACACCTTC
cdr3_aa: CASSYSDSLNYGYTF